This T cell receptor (beta chain) is drawn from a study of cytomegalovirus exposure and HLA in healthy donors. Whole-study results and caveats: Follow-up analysis later connected one missense variant in DCLRE1C with trimming of TCR beta V- and J-genes.

This CDR3 region has 15 residues. PCR primers comprised 60 Vbeta and 13 Jbeta primers. Clones were read by immunoSEQ multiplex PCR, and TCRdb kept only the in-frame ones, dropping some. The data contain 100,000 to 150,000 clones, approximately 74% of them singletons. Regarding this clone: Antigen specificity is unknown.

This chain uses TRBV21-1 with TRBJ1-5; whether TRBD1, the table's D call, matches the DNA was not checked. TRBV21-1 is listed as a pseudogene. Sequences were obtained from PBMCs. The TCR originated in a male donor in good health and CMV-seronegative. The CDR3 region has the DNA TGTGCCAGCAGCAAAGCGCCCAGGGGCCTTCAGCCCCAGCATTTT. Translated, it gives CASSKAPRGLQPQHF.